This T cell receptor (beta chain) is drawn from a study of T cells in Graves' hyperthyroidism and ophthalmopathy. Findings of the study overall: Prediction of ophthalmopathy progression came a median around 7.1 months pre-onset. Separating ophthalmopathy from stable hyperthyroidism was achieved by a 13 V-J model.

In this sample, this clonotype turned up a few times. The antigen is undetermined. This CDR3 has 16 amino acids. The germline gives CDR1 SGHVS, CDR2 FNYEAQ. V was trimmed by 1 base and J by 3 bases, leaving 13 bases between them. Researchers amplified the TCR beta CDR3 regions from RNA transcripts. The primer set for the first-round RT-PCR of the TCR CDR3 was HTBI. Each CDR3 protein gets one entry after TCRdb re-called the multiplex PCR reads with MiXCR. This sample has about 640,000 distinct CDR3 sequences, with roughly 20% found just once. The chain has TRBV7-6 and TRBJ1-5, with unresolved D. The source material was blood. The clonotype was recovered from a man aged 25 to 40 with Graves' ophthalmopathy. The CDR3, as DNA: TGTGCCAGCAGCTTAGAGGCGGCGGAAGCCAATCAGCCCCAGCATTTT. As protein: CASSLEAAEANQPQHF.